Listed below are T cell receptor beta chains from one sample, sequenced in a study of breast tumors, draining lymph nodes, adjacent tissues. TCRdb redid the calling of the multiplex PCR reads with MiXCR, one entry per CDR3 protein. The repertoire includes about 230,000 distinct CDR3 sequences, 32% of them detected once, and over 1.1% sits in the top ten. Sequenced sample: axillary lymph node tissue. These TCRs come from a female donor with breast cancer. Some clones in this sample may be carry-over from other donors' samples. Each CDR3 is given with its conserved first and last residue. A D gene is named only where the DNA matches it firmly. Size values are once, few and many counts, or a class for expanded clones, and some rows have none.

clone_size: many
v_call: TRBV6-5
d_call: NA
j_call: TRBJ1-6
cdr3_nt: TGTGCCAGCAGTTACAGATCCGATAATTCACCCCTCCACTTT
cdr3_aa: CASSYRSDNSPLHF

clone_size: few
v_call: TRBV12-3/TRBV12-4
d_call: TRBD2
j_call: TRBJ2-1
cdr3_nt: TGTGCCAGCAGTTTCGCGCGACTAGCGGGAGGCAATGAGCAGTTCTTC
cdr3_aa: CASSFARLAGGNEQFF

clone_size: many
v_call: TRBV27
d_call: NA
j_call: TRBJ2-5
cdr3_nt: TGTGCCAGCAGTTTTAGAGGGAGAGTAGAGACCCAGTACTTC
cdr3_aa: CASSFRGRVETQYF

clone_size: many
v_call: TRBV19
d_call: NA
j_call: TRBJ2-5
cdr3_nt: TGTGCCAGTAGTATTGGGGGAAGAGAGACCCAGTACTTC
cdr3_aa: CASSIGGRETQYF

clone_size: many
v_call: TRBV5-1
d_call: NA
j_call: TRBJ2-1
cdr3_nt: TGCGCCAGCAGCTTGTATGGCGACAATGAGCAGTTCTTC
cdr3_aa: CASSLYGDNEQFF

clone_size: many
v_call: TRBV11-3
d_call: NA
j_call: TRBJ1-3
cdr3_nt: TGTGCCAGCACCCTAAGGAGTCAGAAACACTCTGGAAACACCATATATTTT
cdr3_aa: CASTLRSQKHSGNTIYF

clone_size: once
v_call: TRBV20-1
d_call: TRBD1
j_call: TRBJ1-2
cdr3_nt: TGCAGTGCTAGGGGACAGGGAAGGAACACCTTC
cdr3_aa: CSARGQGRNTF

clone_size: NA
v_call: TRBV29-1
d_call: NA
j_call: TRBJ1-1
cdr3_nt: TGCAGCGCTGAAGACCCGCCTGTGAACACTGAAGCTTCCTTT
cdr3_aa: CSAEDPPVNTEASF

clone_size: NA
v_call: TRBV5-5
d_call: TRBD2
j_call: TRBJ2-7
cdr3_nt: TGTGCCAGCAGCGGGGGACTAGCGGGAGTTTTAGGCGAGCAGTACTTC
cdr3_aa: CASSGGLAGVLGEQYF

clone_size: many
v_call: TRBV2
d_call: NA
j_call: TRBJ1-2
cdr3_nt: TGTGCCAGCAGTCCCCAGACGCGGGCGGGCTACACCTTC
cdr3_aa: CASSPQTRAGYTF

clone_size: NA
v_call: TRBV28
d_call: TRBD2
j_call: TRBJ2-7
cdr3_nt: TGTGCCAGCAGTGCGGGGGGGTCCTACGAGCAGTACTTC
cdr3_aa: CASSAGGSYEQYF

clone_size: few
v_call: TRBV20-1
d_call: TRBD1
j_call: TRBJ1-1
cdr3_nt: TGCAGTGCTAGGGTCAGGGGGGGTGACACTGAAGCTTTCTTT
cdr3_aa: CSARVRGGDTEAFF

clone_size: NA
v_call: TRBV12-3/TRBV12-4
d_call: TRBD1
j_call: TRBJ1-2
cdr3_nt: TGTGCCAGCAGTGCTGCCCCCGGGGGGACAGGGGGTAATGGCTACACCTTC
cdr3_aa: CASSAAPGGTGGNGYTF

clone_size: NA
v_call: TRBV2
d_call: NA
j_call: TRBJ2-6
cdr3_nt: TGTGCCAGCACCGTGAGGTACTCTGGAAACCCTGGGGCCAACGTCCTGACTTTC
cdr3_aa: CASTVRYSGNPGANVLTF

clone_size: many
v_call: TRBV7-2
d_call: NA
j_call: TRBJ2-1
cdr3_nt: TGTGCCAGCAGCACCGGGCACAATGAGCAGTTCTTC
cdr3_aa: CASSTGHNEQFF

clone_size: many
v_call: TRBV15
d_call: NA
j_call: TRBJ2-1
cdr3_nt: TGTGCCACCAGCAGAGATAGGGGGGTATCCTACAATGAGCAGTTCTTC
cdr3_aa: CATSRDRGVSYNEQFF

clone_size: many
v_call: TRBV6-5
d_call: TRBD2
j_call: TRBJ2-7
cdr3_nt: TGTGCCAGCTCATCGACTAGCGGGAGGTCCGAGCAGTACTTC
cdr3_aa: CASSSTSGRSEQYF

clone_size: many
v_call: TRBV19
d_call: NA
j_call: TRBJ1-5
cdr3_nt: TGTGCCAGTAGTACGGGAGAGACAGTGTCGGATCAGCCCCAGCATTTT
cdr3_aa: CASSTGETVSDQPQHF

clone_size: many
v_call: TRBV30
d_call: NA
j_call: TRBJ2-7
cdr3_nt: TGTGCCTGGAGTCACGGGGTGTACGAGCAGTACTTC
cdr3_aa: CAWSHGVYEQYF

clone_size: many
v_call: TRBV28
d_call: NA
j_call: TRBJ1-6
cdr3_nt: TGTGCCAGCAGCCTCCTTAGAACCCTCCACTTT
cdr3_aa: CASSLLRTLHF

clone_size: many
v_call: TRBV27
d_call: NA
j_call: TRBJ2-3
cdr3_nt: TGTGCCAGCAGTTTTCACGGGAGCGATACGCAGTATTTT
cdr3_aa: CASSFHGSDTQYF

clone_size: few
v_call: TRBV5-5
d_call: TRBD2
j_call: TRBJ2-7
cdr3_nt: TGTGCCAGCAGCCGGAGGCCAGCGGGAAACGAGCAGTACTTC
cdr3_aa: CASSRRPAGNEQYF

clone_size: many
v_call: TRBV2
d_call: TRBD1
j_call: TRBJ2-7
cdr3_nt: TGTGCCAGCAGTGAAAGACAGGGGGCATCCTACGAGCAGTACTTC
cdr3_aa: CASSERQGASYEQYF

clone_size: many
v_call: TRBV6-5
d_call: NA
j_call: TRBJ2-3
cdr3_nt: TGTGCCAGCAGTCACGCCTCAGGTGTCGATACGCAGTATTTT
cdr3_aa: CASSHASGVDTQYF

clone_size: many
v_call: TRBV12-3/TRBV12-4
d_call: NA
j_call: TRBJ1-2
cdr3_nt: TGTGCCAGCAGCTTATCCTCGGCGGGGGCGCGGGGCTATGGCTACACCTTC
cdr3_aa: CASSLSSAGARGYGYTF

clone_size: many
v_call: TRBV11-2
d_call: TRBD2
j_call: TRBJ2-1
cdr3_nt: TGTGCCAGCAGCTCGGGAACTAGCGGGAAAGCCAATGAGCAGTTCTTC
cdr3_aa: CASSSGTSGKANEQFF

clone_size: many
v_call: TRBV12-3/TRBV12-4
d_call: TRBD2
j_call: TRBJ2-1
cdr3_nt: TGTGCCAGCGTAGCGGGATCCTACAATGAGCAGTTCTTC
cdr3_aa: CASVAGSYNEQFF

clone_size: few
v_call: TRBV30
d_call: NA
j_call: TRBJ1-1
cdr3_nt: TGTGCCTGGCAGCGGGAAAGGGACACTGAAGCTTTCTTT
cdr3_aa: CAWQRERDTEAFF

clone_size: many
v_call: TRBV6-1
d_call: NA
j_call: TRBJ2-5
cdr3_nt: TGTGCCAGCAGCTACAGGGTAGGAGAGACCCAGTACTTC
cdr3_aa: CASSYRVGETQYF

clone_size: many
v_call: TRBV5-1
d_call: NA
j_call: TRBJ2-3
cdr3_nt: TGCGCCAGCAGAAGGGCGGTCAGCACAGATACGCAGTATTTT
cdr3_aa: CASRRAVSTDTQYF

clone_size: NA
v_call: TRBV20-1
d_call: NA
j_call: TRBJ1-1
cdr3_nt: TGCAGTGCTAGGAGGCGGGGGCGGGCTGAAGCTTTCTTT
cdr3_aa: CSARRRGRAEAFF

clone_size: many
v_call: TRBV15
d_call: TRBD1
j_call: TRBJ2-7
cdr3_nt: TGTGCCACCAGCAGAGAGGCCGGGACAGGGGAAGGGTACGAGCAGTACTTC
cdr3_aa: CATSREAGTGEGYEQYF

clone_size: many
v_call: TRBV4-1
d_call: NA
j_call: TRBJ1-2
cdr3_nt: TGCGCCAGCAGCCAAGATTGGGGCAGCCCGTATGGCTACACCTTC
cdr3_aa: CASSQDWGSPYGYTF

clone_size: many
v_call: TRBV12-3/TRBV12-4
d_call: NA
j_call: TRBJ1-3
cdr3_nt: TGTGCCAGCACCTTAGACCCGAGCGGAAACACCATATATTTT
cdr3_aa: CASTLDPSGNTIYF

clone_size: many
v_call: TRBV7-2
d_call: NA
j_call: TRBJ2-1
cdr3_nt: TGTGCCAGCAGCTTAGGTCAGCGAAACAATGAGCAGTTCTTC
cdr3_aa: CASSLGQRNNEQFF

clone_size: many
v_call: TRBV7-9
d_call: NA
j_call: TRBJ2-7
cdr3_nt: TGTGCCAGCAGCTGGGACAACACCTACGAGCAGTACTTC
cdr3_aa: CASSWDNTYEQYF

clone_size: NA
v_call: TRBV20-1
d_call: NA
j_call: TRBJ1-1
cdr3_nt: TGCAGTGCCACCCCAGGGCTGAACACTAAAGCTTTCTTT
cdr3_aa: CSATPGLNTKAFF

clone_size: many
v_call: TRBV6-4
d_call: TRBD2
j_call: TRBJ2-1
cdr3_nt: TGTGCCAGCAGTAAGACTAGCGGGGCCTACAATGAGCAGTTCTTC
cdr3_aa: CASSKTSGAYNEQFF

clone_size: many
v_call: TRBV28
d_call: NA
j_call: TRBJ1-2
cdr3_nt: TGTGCCAGCAGTGCCCTGCGATCAGGGGAAGGCTACACCTTC
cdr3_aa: CASSALRSGEGYTF

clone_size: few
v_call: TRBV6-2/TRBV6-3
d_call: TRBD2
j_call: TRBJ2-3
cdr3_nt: TGTGCCAGTTATAGCGGGAGAATAACAGATACGCAGTATTTT
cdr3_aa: CASYSGRITDTQYF

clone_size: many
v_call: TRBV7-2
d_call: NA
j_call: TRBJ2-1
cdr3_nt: TGTGCCAGCAGCTTAAGTCCCCGTGCTAATGAGCAGTTCTTC
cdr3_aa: CASSLSPRANEQFF

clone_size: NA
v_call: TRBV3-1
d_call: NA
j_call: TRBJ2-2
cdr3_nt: TGTGCCAGCAGCCAAGGAGAGGGGGTGGGGGAGCTGTTTTTT
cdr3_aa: CASSQGEGVGELFF

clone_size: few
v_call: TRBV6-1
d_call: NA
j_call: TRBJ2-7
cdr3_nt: TGTGCCAGCAGTGAAGTTAGGACAGAGAACGAGCAGTACTTC
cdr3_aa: CASSEVRTENEQYF

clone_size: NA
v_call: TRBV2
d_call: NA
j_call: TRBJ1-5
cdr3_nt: TGTGCCAGCAGAGACCCGAATCAGCCCCAGCATTTT
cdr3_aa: CASRDPNQPQHF

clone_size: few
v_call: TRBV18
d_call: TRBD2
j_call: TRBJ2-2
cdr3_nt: TGTGCCAGCTCACCAGGACTAGCGGGCGCGAACACCGGGGAGCTGTTTTTT
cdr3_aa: CASSPGLAGANTGELFF

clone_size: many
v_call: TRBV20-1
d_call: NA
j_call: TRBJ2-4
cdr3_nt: TGCAGTGCTCCCAAACAATCCGGCTTAGCCAAAAACATTCAGTACTTC
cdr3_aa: CSAPKQSGLAKNIQYF

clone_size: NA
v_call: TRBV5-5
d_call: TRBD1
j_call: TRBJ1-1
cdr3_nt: TGTGCCAGCACCCTAACAGGGGGAGTGAACACTGAAGCTTTCTTT
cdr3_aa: CASTLTGGVNTEAFF

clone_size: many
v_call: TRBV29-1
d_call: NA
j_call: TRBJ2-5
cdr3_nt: TGCAGCGTTATGGCTGGGGGAGAGACCCAGTACTTC
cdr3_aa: CSVMAGGETQYF

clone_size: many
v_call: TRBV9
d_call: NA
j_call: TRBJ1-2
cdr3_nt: TGTGCCAGCAGCGAGCTAAACTATGGCTACACCTTC
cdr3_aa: CASSELNYGYTF

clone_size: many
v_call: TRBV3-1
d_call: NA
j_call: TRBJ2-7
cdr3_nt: TGTGCCAGCAGCATAACAGGGCCGAGCTCCTACGAGCAGTACTTC
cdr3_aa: CASSITGPSSYEQYF

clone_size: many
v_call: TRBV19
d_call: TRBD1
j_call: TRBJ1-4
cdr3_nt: TGTGCCAGTAGTCCGCGACAGGGTTCTAATGAAAAACTGTTTTTT
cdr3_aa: CASSPRQGSNEKLFF

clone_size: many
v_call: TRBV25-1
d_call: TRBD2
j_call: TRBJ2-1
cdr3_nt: TGTGCCAGCAGTGAATTGCCAGCGGGAGTCGGCGATGAGCAGTTCTTC
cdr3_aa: CASSELPAGVGDEQFF

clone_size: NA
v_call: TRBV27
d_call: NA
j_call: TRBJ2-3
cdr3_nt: TGTGCCAGCAGTCCTCCTGGGAAGCGGGCCAGATACGGGGATACGCAGTATTTT
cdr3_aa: CASSPPGKRARYGDTQYF

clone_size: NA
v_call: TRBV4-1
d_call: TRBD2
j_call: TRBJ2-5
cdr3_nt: TGCGCCAGCAGCCAAGGGCTAGCGGGAGGTTCTCAAGAGACCCAGTACTTC
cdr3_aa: CASSQGLAGGSQETQYF

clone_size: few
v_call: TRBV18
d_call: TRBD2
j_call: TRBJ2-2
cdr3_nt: TGTGCCAGCTCACCACGGTCTAGCGGGATAGCCGGGGAGCTGTTTTTT
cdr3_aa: CASSPRSSGIAGELFF

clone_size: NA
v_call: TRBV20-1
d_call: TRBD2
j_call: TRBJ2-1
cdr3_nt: TGCAGTGCCCCGGGGCTAGCGGGGTACAATGAGCAGTTCTTC
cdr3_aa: CSAPGLAGYNEQFF

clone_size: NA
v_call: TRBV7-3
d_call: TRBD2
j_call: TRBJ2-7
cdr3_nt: TGTGCCAGCAGCTTAAGACCGCTAGCGGGGGTGTACGGCGAGCAGTACTTC
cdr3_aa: CASSLRPLAGVYGEQYF

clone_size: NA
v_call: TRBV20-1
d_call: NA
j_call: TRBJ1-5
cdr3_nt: TGCAGTGCTAGAGGGCGCGAGCCCCAGCATTTT
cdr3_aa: CSARGREPQHF

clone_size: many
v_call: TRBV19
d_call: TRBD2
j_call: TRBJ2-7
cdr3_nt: TGTGCCAGTAGTAACCCGGGACTAGCGGACTACGAGCAGTACTTC
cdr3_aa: CASSNPGLADYEQYF